This entry lists 5 T cell receptor beta chains sequenced from one sample in a study of PD-1 blockade in classical Hodgkin lymphoma. Relapse after autologous stem cell transplantation occurred in every patient, and brentuximab vedotin exposure varied. Some clones are missing from TCRdb's copy, which holds only in-frame ones; the method was immunoSEQ multiplex PCR. Of 14,000 or so clones detected, roughly 80% appear once; the ten largest clones hold approximately 25%. The sequences come from peripheral blood mononuclear cells (PBMCs), collected at baseline. All receptors come from a human donor with classical Hodgkin lymphoma.

This chain connects TRBV7-2 to TRBJ1-1; D is perhaps TRBD1 (6 bases). The germline gives CDR1 SGHTA, CDR2 FQGNSA. The CDR3 runs 14 residues. V was pared by 2 bases and J by 7 bases, with 14 bases between. The CDR3 loop reads CASSLTQGTIEAFF. CDR3 sequence (DNA): TGTGCCAGCAGCTTAACCCAGGGGACCATTGAAGCTTTCTTT.

The V call is TRBV4-2, the J call TRBJ2-5; 8 positions agree with TRBD2. Unmatched junction bases numbered 8, after V lost 0 bases and J lost 2 bases. The germline gives CDR1 LGHNA, CDR2 YNFKEQ. This CDR3 is 17 amino acids long. The CDR3 sequence: CASSQDRSGGPQETQYF. The CDR3 coding sequence is TGTGCCAGCAGCCAAGATAGGAGCGGGGGCCCACAAGAGACCCAGTACTTC.

This clone came up a few times. The rearrangement uses TRBV9 and TRBJ1-5; no firm D call. Germline V CDR1 and CDR2: SGDLS, YYNGEE. This CDR3 is 13 amino acids long. V lost 7 bases and J 0 bases, leaving 8 bases between the germline ends. CDR3 region: CASPLTSNQPQHF. In DNA, the CDR3 is TGTGCCAGCCCCCTCACTAGCAATCAGCCCCAGCATTTT.

This clone was recorded only once. The chain employs TRBV6-5 and TRBJ2-1, with 7 positions matching TRBD1. V gave up 3 bases and J gave up 4 bases; unmatched junction bases: 9. Germline loops: CDR1 MNHEY, CDR2 SVGAGI. There are 16 residues in the CDR3. CDR3 in DNA: TGTGCCAGCAGTTATTCGACAGGGTCGCAATACAATGAGCAGTTCTTC. Protein product: CASSYSTGSQYNEQFF.

By its share, this clone is medium-sized. V usage is TRBV29-1 and J usage is TRBJ1-2, with D maybe TRBD1 (6 bases). Germline lookup yields CDR1 SQVTM and CDR2 ANQGSEA. Trimming cost V 0 bases and J 4 bases, with 12 bases left between them. There are 14 residues in the CDR3. The CDR3 loop is CSVEEGGRAYGYTF. Here the CDR3 DNA reads TGCAGCGTTGAAGAAGGGGGGCGCGCCTATGGCTACACCTTC. The full variable domain, with the rest looked up from reference TRBV29-1 and TRBJ1-2, is SAVISQKPSRDICQRGTSLTIQCQVDSQVTMMFWYRQQPGQSLTLIATANQGSEATYESGFVIDKFPISRPNLTFSTLTVSNMSPEDSSIYLCSVEEGGRAYGYTFGSGTRLTVV.